This is a list of T cell receptor beta chains from one sample in a study of shared clonotypes between healthy human individuals. Produced via immunoSEQ multiplex PCR; TCRdb's table is partial and in-frame only. The data contain hundreds of thousands of clones, around 78% of them singletons. Sequences were obtained from PBMCs. The receptor set was obtained from a woman aged 35 to 49 in good health. Some clones in this sample may be carry-over from other donors' samples. Both conserved end residues are part of each CDR3. The D gene is left open where the match is weak. The size field is filled for only some rows; it gives once, few, many or a size class.

V: TRBV13; length: 13; J: TRBJ2-7; D: .; size: once; DNA: TGTGCCAGCAGCGACCACCCTACCTCCGAGCAGTACTTC; CDR3: CASSDHPTSEQYF
V: TRBV15; length: 14; J: TRBJ1-2; D: .; size: .; DNA: TGTGCCACCAGCAGAGAACGGGCTAACTATGGCTACACCTTC; CDR3: CATSRERANYGYTF
V: TRBV6-4; length: 15; J: TRBJ2-1; D: TRBD2; size: .; DNA: TGTGCCAGCAGTATAGCGGGAGATTCCTACAATGAGCAGTTCTTC; CDR3: CASSIAGDSYNEQFF
V: TRBV19; length: 15; J: TRBJ1-5; D: .; size: .; DNA: TGTGCCAGTAGTATGGGGACCCCTGGGAGGCAGCCCCAGCATTTT; CDR3: CASSMGTPGRQPQHF
V: TRBV11-1; length: 15; J: TRBJ2-3; D: TRBD1; size: .; DNA: TGTGCCAGCAGCCAAGGACGGACAGGGACAGATACGCAGTATTTT; CDR3: CASSQGRTGTDTQYF
V: TRBV5-1; length: 12; J: TRBJ2-1; D: .; size: .; DNA: TGCGCCAGCAGCTTGCCCACCAATGAGCAGTTCTTC; CDR3: CASSLPTNEQFF
V: TRBV4-1; length: 15; J: TRBJ1-5; D: .; size: .; DNA: TGCGCCAGCAGCCAAGATCCGGGGTTGAATCAGCCCCAGCATTTT; CDR3: CASSQDPGLNQPQHF
V: TRBV10-2; length: 14; J: TRBJ1-2; D: .; size: .; DNA: TGCGCCAGCACGGCGGCAGGTCCTAACTATGGCTACACCTTC; CDR3: CASTAAGPNYGYTF
V: TRBV19; length: 15; J: TRBJ2-2; D: .; size: .; DNA: TGTGCCAGTAGTATAGGAGGGGGAGGCCTCCGGGAGCTGTTTTTT; CDR3: CASSIGGGGLRELFF
V: TRBV5-1; length: 13; J: TRBJ2-5; D: .; size: .; DNA: TGCGCCAGCAGCTGGGTTCTCCAAGAGACCCAGTACTTC; CDR3: CASSWVLQETQYF
V: TRBV5-4; length: 14; J: TRBJ2-7; D: .; size: .; DNA: TGTGCCAGCAGCTTGCGGCCCGCGAGCCACGAGCAGTACTTC; CDR3: CASSLRPASHEQYF
V: TRBV7-8; length: 14; J: TRBJ1-5; D: TRBD1; size: .; DNA: TGTGCCAGCGGGACAGGGGGCGGAGATCAGCCCCAGCATTTT; CDR3: CASGTGGGDQPQHF
V: TRBV10-3; length: 14; J: TRBJ1-2; D: TRBD1; size: few; DNA: TGTGCCATGTCCGCGACAGGGGGCCCGCATGGCTACACCTTC; CDR3: CAMSATGGPHGYTF
V: TRBV28; length: 13; J: TRBJ2-7; D: .; size: .; DNA: TGTGCCAGCCGAACCGGACAGCACTACGAGCAGTACTTC; CDR3: CASRTGQHYEQYF
V: TRBV27; length: 14; J: TRBJ2-5; D: TRBD1; size: .; DNA: TGTGCCAGCAAAAGGACAGGGGCACAAGAGACCCAGTACTTC; CDR3: CASKRTGAQETQYF
V: TRBV5-1; length: 17; J: TRBJ2-3; D: TRBD2; size: .; DNA: TGCGCCAGCAGCCCCCAAGGGACTAGCTGGGGCACAGATACGCAGTATTTT; CDR3: CASSPQGTSWGTDTQYF
V: TRBV6-5; length: 15; J: TRBJ2-1; D: TRBD1; size: .; DNA: TGTGCCAGCAAAGGGACAGGGGGAAGCTACAATGAGCAGTTCTTC; CDR3: CASKGTGGSYNEQFF
V: TRBV10-3; length: 13; J: TRBJ1-1; D: TRBD1; size: .; DNA: TGTGCCATCAGAGACAGGGTGAACACTGAAGCTTTCTTT; CDR3: CAIRDRVNTEAFF
V: TRBV21-1; length: 18; J: TRBJ2-7; D: .; size: .; DNA: TGTGCCAGCAGCAAAAAAGCCCTAATTGGTAGGGTTAGGCGGGAGCAGTACTTC; CDR3: CASSKKALIGRVRREQYF
V: TRBV28; length: 14; J: TRBJ1-5; D: .; size: .; DNA: TGTGCCAGCAGGGGGACTTTAGCAAATCAGCCCCAGCATTTT; CDR3: CASRGTLANQPQHF
V: TRBV4-1; length: 15; J: TRBJ2-1; D: TRBD2; size: .; DNA: TGCGCCAGCAGCCTAGCGGGAAAGGGCAACAATGAGCAGTTCTTC; CDR3: CASSLAGKGNNEQFF
V: TRBV5-4; length: 15; J: TRBJ2-7; D: TRBD1; size: .; DNA: TGTGCCAGCAGCCGGACCGGGACAGGCTACTACGAGCAGTACTTC; CDR3: CASSRTGTGYYEQYF
V: TRBV7-3; length: 18; J: TRBJ2-2; D: TRBD2; size: few; DNA: TGTGCCAGCAGCCCGGGACTAGCGGAGCAAGCGAACACCGGGGAGCTGTTTTTT; CDR3: CASSPGLAEQANTGELFF